This T cell receptor (beta chain) was documented in a study of blood T cells in healthy people across ages. Study findings and constraints: Donors of long life had a larger count of naive CD4+ cells and greater diversity than aged donors. Considered underestimates were the diversity estimates obtained from one million T cells. Correlation between TCR beta diversity and naive T cell percentage was strong.

Comments on this clonotype: What it binds is unknown.

Next came a second PCR, run for about 7 to 12 cycles, which used a sample-barcoded 5' primer along with a J-beta primer mix. TCRdb called the 5' RACE reads again in MiXCR, with one record for every CDR3 protein. The sample carries hundreds of thousands of distinct CDR3 sequences, roughly 44% recorded once. V was cut by 5 bases and J by 9 bases, with 16 bases left in between. CDR1 MDHEN and CDR2 SYDVKM come from the germline V gene. CDR3 size: 13 residues. The sequenced sample was blood. The source is a man between 60 and 70 years old in good health. The chain has TRBV28 and TRBJ2-5; D tentatively fits TRBD1 or TRBD2 (6 bases each). The CDR3 nucleotides read TGTGCCAGCAGTGTCACCAATGGGGGGCCCCAGTACTTC. This sequence encodes CASSVTNGGPQYF.